Sequencing of this T cell receptor beta chain was carried out in a study of blood T cell repertoires in COVID-19. This CDR3 spans 13 amino acids. CDR1 and CDR2 (germline): ENHRY, SYGVKD. The V and J ends lost 3 bases and 4 bases respectively, with 10 bases between them. Data came from immunoSEQ multiplex PCR; TCRdb stores just in-frame clones and leaves some out. The sample lists over 200,000 clones; around 86% were seen once. This clone was seen a single time. Living in 24 US areas, the participants were between about 18 and 100 years of age. The sample comprised PBMCs or T cells enriched from blood (not recorded which). The chain carries TRBV10-3 and TRBJ2-7, with D possibly TRBD1 on 5 matching bases. This receptor was taken from a man aged 18 to 30 who had recovered from COVID-19. The CDR3 coding sequence is TGTGCCATCAGTGAATACAGGATTTACGAGCAGTACTTC. Its translation is CAISEYRIYEQYF.